This T cell receptor (beta chain) was obtained from a study of T-cell reconstitution after alpha-beta-depleted transplantation in children. Notes on the study in general: When one year had passed after transplant, most T-cell counts and diversity came from newly produced T cells. About two months after transplant, alpha-beta T cells reportedly came from several hundred expanded graft clones. There were some patients whose high TCRbeta diversity at day 60 came from surviving recipient T cells and thymic progenitors.

Researchers prepared the TCRbeta library using unique molecular identifiers, the study reports. TCRdb re-derived calls from the PCR reads in MiXCR, one entry per CDR3 protein. The sample lists about 510,000 distinct CDR3 sequences, approximately 10% occurring once. As for this clonotype: Its antigen is as yet unknown.

The CDR3 is 15 amino acids. Germline loops: CDR1 MDHEN, CDR2 SYDVKM. V lost 3 bases to trimming and J lost 4 bases; unmatched junction nucleotides: 8. The TCR was taken from a female patient aged 2-10 years who had a stem cell transplant for aplastic anemia, so the T cells may come from the graft donor. The chain couples TRBV28 to TRBJ1-2; 7 bases line up with TRBD1. The specimen was PBMCs, mostly from graft donor cells, collected 180 days after TCRalphabeta/CD19-depleted stem cell transplant. CDR3 sequence: CASSLLRSGGYGYTF. CDR3 in DNA: TGTGCCAGCAGTTTGCTCAGGTCAGGGGGCTATGGCTACACCTTC.